The clone carrying this T cell receptor beta chain has more than one count but fewer than ten. Antigen specificity is unknown. CDR3 size: 13 residues. Looked up from germline, CDR1 is SEHNR and CDR2 is FQNEAQ (reference sequence). V was trimmed by 11 bases and J by 5 bases, leaving 17 bases between them. The data are from a study of T-cell memory formation after mild COVID-19. Study in general: Each donor largely had its own TCR clusters. The study, taken as a whole, reports: Later expanders leaned toward CD4+, whereas clones contracting from day 15 to 85 were balanced CD4/CD8. Whether second-wave clones peaking at day 37 were SARS-CoV-2 specific went unconfirmed.

From the 5' RACE reads, TCRdb called clonotypes with MiXCR, one entry per CDR3 protein. The repertoire includes around 390,000 distinct CDR3 sequences, approximately 15% of them detected once, and 20% to 25% sits in the top ten. The chain employs TRBV7-9 and TRBJ2-3, with D perhaps given as TRBD1 or TRBD2 (5 bases each). The sequence came from a man aged 18 to 29 who had mild COVID-19 (a few samples of this study predate the infection). Cell type and time point are not known. Material for sequencing was PBMCs or a T cell subset sorted from them (not recorded which). The CDR3 reads CAGGRGPQDTQYF. The CDR3, as DNA: TGTGCCGGGGGAAGGGGCCCTCAAGATACGCAGTATTTT.